The 14 T cell receptor beta chains in this list originate from one sample, sequenced in a study of cytomegalovirus exposure and HLA in healthy donors (dated by TCRdb to about 2017). Library method: the immunoSEQ multiplex PCR assay. A mixture of 60 forward primers for TCR Vbeta segments and 13 reverse primers for TCR Jbeta segments was used in the multiplex PCR. Imported from immuneACCESS, the table was reduced by TCRdb to in-frame sequences with V and J called. These copies leave out some clones; in studies compared against another copy, an unresolved V gene accounts for under half, and the cause of the remainder is not known. The sample records some 200,000 clones, about 84% of which are singletons. The top ten clonotypes cover approximately 3.9% of the sample. Sequenced sample: PBMCs. The receptors come from a man aged 50-59 years in good health and CMV-seronegative.

This clone has a single count. The chain couples TRBV4-1 to TRBJ2-3, with D unresolved. The CDR3 has 13 amino acids. Looked up from germline, CDR1 is MGHRA and CDR2 is YSYEKL. Trimming stripped 7 bases from V and 0 bases from J, with 8 bases between. CDR3 DNA sequence: TGCGCCAGCAAACATTTTAGCACAGATACGCAGTATTTT. Amino acid sequence: CASKHFSTDTQYF.

V and J are TRBV21-1 and TRBJ1-4; the table names TRBD1, a call not compared with the DNA. TRBV21-1 is noted as a pseudogene. This CDR3 contains 20 residues. For the CDR3, the DNA is TGTGCCAGCAGCCCTCACCCAACGGGACAGGGGGTCCCCCTGAATGAAAAACTGTTTTTT. This translates into CASSPHPTGQGVPLNEKLFF.

A few counts support this clone. This chain joins TRBV6-5 and TRBJ1-2, with 11 bases matching TRBD1. There are 15 residues in the CDR3. Per germline, CDR1 MNHEY and CDR2 SVGAGI. The junction had 10 bases not matched to a gene; V was cut back by 5 bases and J by 8 bases. The CDR3 region is CASSRGWTGGIGYTF. CDR3 nucleotide sequence: TGTGCCAGCAGTCGAGGTTGGACAGGGGGCATAGGCTACACCTTC.

V gene TRBV5-6 combines with J gene TRBJ2-7; 7 bases map to TRBD1. CDR3 length equals 15 residues. V dropped 4 bases and J dropped 1; count of bases not matched to a gene: 8. Germline V gene sequence: CDR1 SGHDT, CDR2 YYEEEE. CDR3 bases: TGTGCCAGCAGCGAAGTCGGACAGGATTCCTACGAGCAGTACTTC. It specifies CASSEVGQDSYEQYF. The complete variable domain, with remaining parts taken from reference TRBV5-6 and TRBJ2-7, reads DAGVTQSPTHLIKTRGQQVTLRCSPKSGHDTVSWYQQALGQGPQFIFQYYEEEERQRGNFPDRFSGHQFPNYSSELNVNALLLGDSALYLCASSEVGQDSYEQYFGPGTRLTVT.

A remark on this clone: Its ends do not fully match the called genes, so a read error is possible. CDR3 in amino acids: CSSSLGQSSYEQYF. The DNA for the CDR3 is TGTTCCAGCAGCTTGGGACAAAGCTCCTACGAGCAGTACTTC. The chain combines TRBV7-9 with TRBJ2-7, with D possibly TRBD1 on 6 matching bases. CDR1 and CDR2 from the germline V gene are SEHNR and FQNEAQ (reference sequence). CDR3 length: 14 amino acids.

The chain is built from TRBV30 and TRBJ1-6; TRBD1 matches at 7 bases. Per the germline V gene, CDR1 is GTSNPN and CDR2 is SVGIG (reference sequence). V shed 3 bases, J shed 2 bases, and the junction held 4 bases outside the gene matches. The CDR3 contains 15 residues. The CDR3 DNA reads as TGTGCCTGGAGGAGACAGGGAACCTATAATTCACCCCTCCACTTT. Residues: CAWRRQGTYNSPLHF.

The rearrangement uses TRBV6-1 and TRBJ2-5; 7 bases map to TRBD2. From germline, CDR1 is MNHNS and CDR2 SASEGT. The V gene end was trimmed by 2 bases and the J gene end by 3 bases; junction bases not matched to a gene: 6. The CDR3 consists of 15 residues. The CDR3 spells CASSEWEGGEETQYF. In nucleotides, the CDR3 is TGTGCCAGCAGTGAATGGGAGGGAGGGGAAGAGACCCAGTACTTC.

CDR3 nucleotide sequence: TGTGCCAGCAGCTCGGGACTAGCGTCAGATACGCAGTATTTT. It encodes CASSSGLASDTQYF. The chain employs TRBV5-6 and TRBJ2-3; 10 nucleotides align to TRBD2. V was pared by 3 bases and J by 4 bases, with 2 bases of the junction left unmatched. Germline V lookup: CDR1 SGHDT, CDR2 YYEEEE. This CDR3 contains 14 residues.

The chain recombines TRBV29-1 with TRBJ2-2; D call uncertain. This CDR3 is built from 12 residues. Trimming shortened V by 4 bases and J by 1 base, and 4 bases separated the two germline ends. Per germline, CDR1 SQVTM and CDR2 ANQGSEA. The CDR3 DNA reads as TGCAGCGTTGGAGGGAACACCGGGGAGCTGTTTTTT. This translates into CSVGGNTGELFF.

This clone was detected once. This chain joins TRBV2 and TRBJ2-7, with 11 bases identical to TRBD1. Germline CDR1 and CDR2: SNHLY and FYNNEI. V dropped 5 bases and J dropped 5; count of bases not matched to a gene: 8. The CDR3 has 15 residues. The CDR3 is CASSNRGQGVNEQYF. For the CDR3, the DNA is TGTGCCAGCAGTAATCGGGGACAGGGGGTCAACGAGCAGTACTTC. Based on the CDR3 plus reference TRBV2 and TRBJ2-7, the full variable domain is EPEVTQTPSHQVTQMGQEVILRCVPISNHLYFYWYRQILGQKVEFLVSFYNNEISEKSEIFDDQFSVERPDGSNFTLKIRSTKLEDSAMYFCASSNRGQGVNEQYFGPGTRLTVT.

V is TRBV6-1 and J is TRBJ1-5; D is perhaps TRBD1 (5 bases). This CDR3 spans 12 amino acids. Trimming stripped 0 bases from V and 9 bases from J, with 6 bases between. Germline V gene sequence: CDR1 MNHNS, CDR2 SASEGT. The CDR3 sequence: CASSEAGGPQHF. CDR3 DNA: TGTGCCAGCAGTGAAGCCGGGGGGCCCCAGCATTTT.

The chain employs TRBV12-5 and TRBJ1-5, with TRBD1 identical over 7 bases. The CDR3 loop spans 17 amino acids. Germline trimming cut 2 bases from V and 1 base from J; bases unmatched to any gene: 8. Looked up from germline, CDR1 is LGHNT and CDR2 is FRNRAP. For the CDR3, the DNA is TGTGCTAGTGGTTTGATTGAGGGGGCTTTGAGCAATCAGCCCCAGCATTTT. This encodes CASGLIEGALSNQPQHF.

In this sample, this clone turned up a few times. This same CDR3 is encoded by further DNA sequences in the sample. V gene TRBV27 combines with J gene TRBJ2-3; D might be TRBD1 (5 bases). V was clipped by 3 bases and J by 0 bases, with 7 bases between them. The CDR3 is 14 residues long. Germline V CDR1 and CDR2: MNHEY, SMNVEV (reference sequence). CDR3 in amino acids: CASSLGPSTDTQYF. The CDR3, as DNA: TGTGCCAGCAGTTTGGGGCCGAGCACAGATACGCAGTATTTT.

This chain links TRBV7-2 with TRBJ1-2; a possible D gene is TRBD1 (5 bases). There are 13 residues in the CDR3. Germline-derived CDR1 and CDR2 are SGHTA and FQGNSA. Trimming removed 2 bases from V and 8 bases from J, with 12 bases in between. CDR3 amino acids: CASSLLAGQGYTF. CDR3 DNA: TGTGCCAGCAGCTTATTAGCAGGGCAAGGCTACACCTTC.